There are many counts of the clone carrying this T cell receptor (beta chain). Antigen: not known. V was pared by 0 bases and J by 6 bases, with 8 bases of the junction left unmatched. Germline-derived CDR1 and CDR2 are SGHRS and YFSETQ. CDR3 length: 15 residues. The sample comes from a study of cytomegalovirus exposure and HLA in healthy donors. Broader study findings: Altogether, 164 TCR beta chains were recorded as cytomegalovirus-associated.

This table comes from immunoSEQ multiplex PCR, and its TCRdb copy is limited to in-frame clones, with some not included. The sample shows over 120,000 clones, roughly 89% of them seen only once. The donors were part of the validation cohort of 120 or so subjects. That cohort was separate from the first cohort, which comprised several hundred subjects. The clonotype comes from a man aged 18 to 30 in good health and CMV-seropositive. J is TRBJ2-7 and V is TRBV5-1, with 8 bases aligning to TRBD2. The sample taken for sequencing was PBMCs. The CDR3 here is CASSLEGLESGEQYF. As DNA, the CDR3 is TGCGCCAGCAGCTTGGAGGGACTAGAGAGTGGCGAGCAGTACTTC.